Detailed here is one TCR beta chain. This entry is derived from a study of cytomegalovirus exposure and HLA in healthy donors. V lost 3 bases, J lost 0 bases, and 4 bases stayed unmatched. The CDR3 is 15 residues long. Germline CDR1 reads SGDLS; CDR2 reads YYNGEE. With 60 Vbeta and 13 Jbeta primers, the PCR was carried out. Generated by immunoSEQ multiplex PCR, the TCRdb table keeps only in-frame clones and is missing some. The top ten clones hold 7.8% of a sample with some 180,000 clones, approximately 11% of them seen once. Sequencing input: PBMCs. The chain recombines TRBV9 with TRBJ2-7; 9 nucleotides match TRBD1. The sequence was obtained from a man aged 45 to 65 in good health and CMV-seropositive. The CDR3, as DNA: TGTGCCAGCAGCGCGAAACAGGGGGCCTCCTACGAGCAGTACGTC. It encodes CASSAKQGASYEQYV.